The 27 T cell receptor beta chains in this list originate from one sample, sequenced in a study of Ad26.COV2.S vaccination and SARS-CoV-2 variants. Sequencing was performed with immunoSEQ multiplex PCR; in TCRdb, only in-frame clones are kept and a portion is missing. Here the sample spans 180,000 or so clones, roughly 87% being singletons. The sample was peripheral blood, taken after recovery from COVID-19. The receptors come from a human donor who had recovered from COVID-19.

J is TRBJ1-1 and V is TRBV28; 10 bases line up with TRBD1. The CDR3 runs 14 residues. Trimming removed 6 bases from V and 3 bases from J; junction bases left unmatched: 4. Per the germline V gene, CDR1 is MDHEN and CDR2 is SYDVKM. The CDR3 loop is CASRTGGADTEAFF. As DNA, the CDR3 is TGTGCCAGCAGGACAGGGGGCGCGGACACTGAAGCTTTCTTT.

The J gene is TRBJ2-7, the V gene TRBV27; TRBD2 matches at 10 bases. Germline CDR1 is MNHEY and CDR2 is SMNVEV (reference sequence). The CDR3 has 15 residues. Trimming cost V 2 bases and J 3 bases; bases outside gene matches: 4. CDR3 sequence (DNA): TGTGCCAGCAGTTTAATACTAGCGGGGCACTACGAGCAGTACTTC. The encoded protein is CASSLILAGHYEQYF.

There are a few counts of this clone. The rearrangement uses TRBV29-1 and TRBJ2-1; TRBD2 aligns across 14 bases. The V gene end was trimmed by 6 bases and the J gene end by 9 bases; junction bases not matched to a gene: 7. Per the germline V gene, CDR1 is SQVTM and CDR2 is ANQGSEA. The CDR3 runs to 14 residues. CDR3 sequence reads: CSVKTSGGALEQFF. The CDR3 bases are TGCAGCGTGAAGACTAGCGGGGGGGCCCTTGAGCAGTTCTTC.

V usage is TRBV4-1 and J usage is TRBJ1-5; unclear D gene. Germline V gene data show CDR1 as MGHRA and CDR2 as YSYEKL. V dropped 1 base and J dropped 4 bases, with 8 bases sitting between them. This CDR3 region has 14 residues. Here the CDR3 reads CASSQGQINQPQHF. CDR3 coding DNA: TGCGCCAGCAGCCAAGGTCAGATTAATCAGCCCCAGCATTTT.

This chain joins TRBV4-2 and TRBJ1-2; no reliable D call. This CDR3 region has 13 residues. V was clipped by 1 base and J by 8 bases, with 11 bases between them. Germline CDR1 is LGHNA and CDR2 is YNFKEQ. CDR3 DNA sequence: TGTGCCAGCAGCCAAGGGTCACTTAGGGGCTACACCTTC. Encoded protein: CASSQGSLRGYTF.

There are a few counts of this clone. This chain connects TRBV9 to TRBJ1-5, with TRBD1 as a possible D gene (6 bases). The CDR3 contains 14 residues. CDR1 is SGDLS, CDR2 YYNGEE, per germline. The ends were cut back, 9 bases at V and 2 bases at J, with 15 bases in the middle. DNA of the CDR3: TGTGCCATCGGCGAGAGGGGGGGCAATCAGCCCCAGCATTTT. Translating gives CAIGERGGNQPQHF. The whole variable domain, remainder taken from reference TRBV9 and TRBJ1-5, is DSGVTQTPKHLITATGQRVTLRCSPRSGDLSVYWYQQSLDQGLQFLIQYYNGEERAKGNILERFSAQQFPDLHSELNLSSLELGDSALYFCAIGERGGNQPQHFGDGTRLSIL.

The CDR3 here is CASSIGGVSSLAKNIQYF. The CDR3 bases are TGTGCCAGTAGTATCGGGGGGGTCTCCTCTCTAGCCAAAAACATTCAGTACTTC. V is TRBV19 and J is TRBJ2-4, with 8 bases identical to TRBD2. J was trimmed by 0 bases and V by 3 bases; bases with no gene match: 10. Germline values: CDR1 LNHDA, CDR2 SQIVND (reference sequence). This CDR3 contains 18 residues.

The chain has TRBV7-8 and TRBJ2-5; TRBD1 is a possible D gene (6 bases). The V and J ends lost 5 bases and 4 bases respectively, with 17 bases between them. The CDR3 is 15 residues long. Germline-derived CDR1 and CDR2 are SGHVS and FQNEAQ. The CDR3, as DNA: TGTGCCAGCAGCCTTCAACCCTTGACAGGAGAGACCCAGTACTTC. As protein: CASSLQPLTGETQYF. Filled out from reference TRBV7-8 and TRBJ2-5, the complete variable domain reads GAGVSQSPRYKVAKRGQDVALRCDPISGHVSLFWYQQALGQGPEFLTYFQNEAQLDKSGLPSDRFFAERPEGSVSTLKIQRTQQEDSAVYLCASSLQPLTGETQYFGPGTRLLVL.

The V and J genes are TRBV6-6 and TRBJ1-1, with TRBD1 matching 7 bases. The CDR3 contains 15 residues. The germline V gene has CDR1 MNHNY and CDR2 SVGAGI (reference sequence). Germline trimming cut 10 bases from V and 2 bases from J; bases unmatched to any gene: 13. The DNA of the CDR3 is TGTGCCACCCTTAGCCCACAGGGGACAAACACTGAAGCTTTCTTT. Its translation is CATLSPQGTNTEAFF.

The chain's CDR3 is CASSEMGQGASQETQYF. As DNA, the CDR3 is TGTGCCAGCAGTGAAATGGGACAGGGGGCGTCCCAAGAGACCCAGTACTTC. This chain connects TRBV6-1 to TRBJ2-5; 12 positions agree with TRBD1. The junction had 5 bases not matched to a gene; V was cut back by 2 bases and J by 1 base. There are 17 residues in the CDR3. CDR1 and CDR2 (germline): MNHNS, SASEGT.

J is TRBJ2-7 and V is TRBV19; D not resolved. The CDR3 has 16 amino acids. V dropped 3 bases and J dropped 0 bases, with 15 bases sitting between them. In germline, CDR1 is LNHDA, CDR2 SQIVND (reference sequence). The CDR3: CASSMGASSSSYEQYF. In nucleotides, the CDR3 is TGTGCCAGTAGTATGGGTGCAAGCAGTAGCTCCTACGAGCAGTACTTC.

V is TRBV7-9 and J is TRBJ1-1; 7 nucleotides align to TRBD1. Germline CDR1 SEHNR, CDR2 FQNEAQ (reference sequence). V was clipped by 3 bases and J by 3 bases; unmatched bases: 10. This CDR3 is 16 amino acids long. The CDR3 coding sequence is TGTGCCAGCAGCTTCCCTGTAGGGGGCTCTGACACTGAAGCTTTCTTT. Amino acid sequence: CASSFPVGGSDTEAFF.

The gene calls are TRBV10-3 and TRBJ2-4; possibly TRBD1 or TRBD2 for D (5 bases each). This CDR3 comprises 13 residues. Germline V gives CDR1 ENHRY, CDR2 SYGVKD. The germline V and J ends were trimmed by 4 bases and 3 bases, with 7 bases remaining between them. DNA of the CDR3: TGTGCCATCAGTGGGGGGAACAAAAACATTCAGTACTTC. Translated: CAISGGNKNIQYF.

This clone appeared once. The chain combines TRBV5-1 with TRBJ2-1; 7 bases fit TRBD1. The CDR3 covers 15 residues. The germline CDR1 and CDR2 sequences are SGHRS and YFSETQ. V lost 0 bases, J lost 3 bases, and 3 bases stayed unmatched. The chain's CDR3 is CASSLEGTVYNEQFF. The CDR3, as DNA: TGCGCCAGCAGCTTGGAGGGGACAGTCTACAATGAGCAGTTCTTC.

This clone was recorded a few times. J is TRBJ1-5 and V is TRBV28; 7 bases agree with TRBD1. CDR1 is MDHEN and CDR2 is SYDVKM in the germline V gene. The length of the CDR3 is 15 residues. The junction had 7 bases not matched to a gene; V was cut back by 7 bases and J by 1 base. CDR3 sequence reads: CASNQLTGSNQPQHF. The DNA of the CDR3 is TGTGCCAGCAACCAGTTGACAGGGAGCAATCAGCCCCAGCATTTT.

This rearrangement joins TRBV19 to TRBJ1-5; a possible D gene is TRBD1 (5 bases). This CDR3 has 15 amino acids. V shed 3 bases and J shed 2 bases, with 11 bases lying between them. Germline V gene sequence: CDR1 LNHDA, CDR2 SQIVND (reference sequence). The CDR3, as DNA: TGTGCCAGTAGTATGAGGGGAGCGGGCAATCAGCCCCAGCATTTT. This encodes CASSMRGAGNQPQHF.

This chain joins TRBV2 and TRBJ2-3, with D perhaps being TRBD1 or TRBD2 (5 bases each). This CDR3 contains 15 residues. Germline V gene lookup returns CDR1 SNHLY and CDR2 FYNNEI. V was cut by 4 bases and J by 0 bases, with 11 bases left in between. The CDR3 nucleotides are TGTGCCAGCAGTGCGGGACGGCCTAGCACAGATACGCAGTATTTT. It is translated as CASSAGRPSTDTQYF.

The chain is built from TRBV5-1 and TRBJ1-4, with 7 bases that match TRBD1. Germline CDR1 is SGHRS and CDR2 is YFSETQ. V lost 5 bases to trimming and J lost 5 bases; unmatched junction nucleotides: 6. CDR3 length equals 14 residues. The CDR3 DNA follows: TGCGCCAGCAGTTCGGGACAGCCCAATGAAAAACTGTTTTTT. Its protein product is CASSSGQPNEKLFF.

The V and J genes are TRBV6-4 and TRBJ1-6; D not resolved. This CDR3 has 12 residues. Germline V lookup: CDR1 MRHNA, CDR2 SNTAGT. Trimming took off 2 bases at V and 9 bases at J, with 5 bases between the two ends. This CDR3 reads CASSDRASPLHF. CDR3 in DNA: TGTGCCAGCAGTGACAGGGCTTCACCCCTCCACTTT.

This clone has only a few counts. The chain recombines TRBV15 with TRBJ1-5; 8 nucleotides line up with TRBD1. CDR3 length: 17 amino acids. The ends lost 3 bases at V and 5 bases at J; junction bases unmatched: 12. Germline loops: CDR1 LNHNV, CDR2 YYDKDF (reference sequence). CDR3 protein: CATSRIGPTGEDQPQHF. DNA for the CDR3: TGTGCCACCAGCAGGATAGGCCCGACAGGGGAGGATCAGCCCCAGCATTTT.

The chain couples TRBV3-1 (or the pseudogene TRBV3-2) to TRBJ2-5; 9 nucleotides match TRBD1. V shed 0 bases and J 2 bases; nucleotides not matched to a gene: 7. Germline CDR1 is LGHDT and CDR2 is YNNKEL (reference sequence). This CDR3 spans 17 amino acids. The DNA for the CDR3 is TGTGCCAGCAGCCAAGATAGTTGGGGGACAGGGCAAGAGACCCAGTACTTC. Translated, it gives CASSQDSWGTGQETQYF.

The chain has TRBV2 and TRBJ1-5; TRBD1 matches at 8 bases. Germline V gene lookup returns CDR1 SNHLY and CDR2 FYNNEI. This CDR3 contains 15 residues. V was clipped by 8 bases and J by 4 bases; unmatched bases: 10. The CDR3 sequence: CASAGQGLRNQPQHF. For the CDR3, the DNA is TGTGCCAGCGCCGGACAGGGTTTAAGGAATCAGCCCCAGCATTTT.

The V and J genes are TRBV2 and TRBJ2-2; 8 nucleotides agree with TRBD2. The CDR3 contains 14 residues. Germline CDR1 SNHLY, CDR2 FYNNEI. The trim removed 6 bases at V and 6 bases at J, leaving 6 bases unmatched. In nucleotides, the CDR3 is TGTGCCAGCAGAGAAAGCGGGGGCGCCGGGGAGCTGTTTTTT. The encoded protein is CASRESGGAGELFF.

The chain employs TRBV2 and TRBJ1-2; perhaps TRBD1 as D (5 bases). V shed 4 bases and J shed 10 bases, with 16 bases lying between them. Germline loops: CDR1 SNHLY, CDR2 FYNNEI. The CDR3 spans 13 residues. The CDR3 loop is CASSVGHIKSYTF. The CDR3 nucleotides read TGTGCCAGCAGTGTAGGACACATAAAGTCCTACACCTTC.

The CDR3 DNA sequence: TGTGCCAGCAGCCGCGCCCGCAGTGAGAATGAAAAACTGTTTTTT. Translation: CASSRARSENEKLFF. The chain joins TRBV7-6 to TRBJ1-4; D is ambiguous. The germline V gene has CDR1 SGHVS and CDR2 FNYEAQ. V was cut by 5 bases and J by 5 bases, with 15 bases left in between. The CDR3 is 15 residues long.

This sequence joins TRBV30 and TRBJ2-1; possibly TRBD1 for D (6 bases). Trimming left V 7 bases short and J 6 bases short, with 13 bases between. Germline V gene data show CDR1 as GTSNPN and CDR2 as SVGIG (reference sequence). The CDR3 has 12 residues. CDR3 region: CAFLWGLNEQFF. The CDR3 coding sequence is TGTGCCTTTCTTTGGGGGCTCAATGAGCAGTTCTTC.

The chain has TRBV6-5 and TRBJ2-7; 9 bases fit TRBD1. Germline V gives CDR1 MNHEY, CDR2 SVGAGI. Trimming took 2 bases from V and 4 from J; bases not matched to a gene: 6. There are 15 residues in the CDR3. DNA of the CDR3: TGTGCCAGCAGTTACACGGACAGGGGAGGGTACGAGCAGTACTTC. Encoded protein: CASSYTDRGGYEQYF.